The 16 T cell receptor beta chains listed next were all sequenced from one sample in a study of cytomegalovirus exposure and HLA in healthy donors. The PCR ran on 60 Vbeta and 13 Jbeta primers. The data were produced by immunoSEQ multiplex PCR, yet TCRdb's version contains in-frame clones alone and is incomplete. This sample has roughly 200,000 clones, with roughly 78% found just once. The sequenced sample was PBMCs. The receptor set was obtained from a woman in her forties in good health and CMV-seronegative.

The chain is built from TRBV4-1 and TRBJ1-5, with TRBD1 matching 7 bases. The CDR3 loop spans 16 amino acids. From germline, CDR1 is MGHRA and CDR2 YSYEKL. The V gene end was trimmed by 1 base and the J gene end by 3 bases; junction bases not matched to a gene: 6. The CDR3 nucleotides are TGCGCCAGCAGCCAAGCCCCGGGACAGTTCAATCAGCCCCAGCATTTT. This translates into CASSQAPGQFNQPQHF.

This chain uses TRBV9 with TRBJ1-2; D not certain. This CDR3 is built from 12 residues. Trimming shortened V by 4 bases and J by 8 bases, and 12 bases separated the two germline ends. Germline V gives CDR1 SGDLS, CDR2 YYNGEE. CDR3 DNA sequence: TGTGCCAGCAGCCCCGGTCCCGGGGGCTACACCTTC. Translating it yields CASSPGPGGYTF.

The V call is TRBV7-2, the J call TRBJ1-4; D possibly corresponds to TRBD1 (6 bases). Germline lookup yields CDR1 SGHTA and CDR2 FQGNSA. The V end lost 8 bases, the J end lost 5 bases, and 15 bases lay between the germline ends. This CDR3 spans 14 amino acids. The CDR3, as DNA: TGTGCCAGCGGAAACAGGGAGGGGAATGAAAAACTGTTTTTT. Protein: CASGNREGNEKLFF.

CDR3: CATETGQNRYEQYF. The DNA for the CDR3 is TGTGCCACCGAGACAGGACAAAACCGCTACGAGCAGTACTTC. The genes are TRBV5-4 and TRBJ2-7; D is perhaps TRBD1 (6 bases). Trimming cost V 9 bases and J 3 bases, with 19 bases left between them. The length of the CDR3 is 14 residues. Per the germline V gene, CDR1 is SGHNT and CDR2 is YYREEE (reference sequence).

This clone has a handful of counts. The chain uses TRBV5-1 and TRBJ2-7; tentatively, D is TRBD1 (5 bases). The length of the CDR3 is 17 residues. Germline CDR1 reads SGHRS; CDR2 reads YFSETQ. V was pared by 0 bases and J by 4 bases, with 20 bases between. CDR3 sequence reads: CASSLVGAFSLRYEQYF. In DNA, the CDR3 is TGCGCCAGCAGCTTGGTAGGGGCGTTCAGTTTACGATACGAGCAGTACTTC.

In DNA, the CDR3 is TGTGCCAGTAGCTGGTCACTAACAGGGGCTAATGAAAAACTGTTTTTT. Translated: CASSWSLTGANEKLFF. The chain recombines TRBV19 with TRBJ1-4; 7 nucleotides align to TRBD1. The CDR3 length is 16 residues. Germline V gives CDR1 LNHDA, CDR2 SQIVND (reference sequence). V trimming: 6 bases; J trimming: 3 bases; junction bases outside the gene matches: 10.

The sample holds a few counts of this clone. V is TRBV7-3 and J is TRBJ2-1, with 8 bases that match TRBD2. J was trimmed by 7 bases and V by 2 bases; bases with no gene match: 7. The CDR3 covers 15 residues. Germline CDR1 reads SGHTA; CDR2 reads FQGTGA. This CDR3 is CASSLLNGRGNEQFF. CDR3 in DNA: TGTGCCAGCAGCTTACTCAACGGGAGGGGTAATGAGCAGTTCTTC.

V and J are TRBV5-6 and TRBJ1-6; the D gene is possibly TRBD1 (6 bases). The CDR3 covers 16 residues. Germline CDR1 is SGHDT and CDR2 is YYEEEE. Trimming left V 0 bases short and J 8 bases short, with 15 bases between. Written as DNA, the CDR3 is TGTGCCAGCAGCTTGGGGACAGTCTGGTCCGATTCACCCCTCCACTTT. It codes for CASSLGTVWSDSPLHF.

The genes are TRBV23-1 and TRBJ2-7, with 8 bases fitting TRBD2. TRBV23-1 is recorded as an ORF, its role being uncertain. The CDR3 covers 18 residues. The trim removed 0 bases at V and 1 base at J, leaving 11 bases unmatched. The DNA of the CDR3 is TGCGCCAGCAGTCAATCAAACGGGAGGGCGCCTAATTCCTACGAGCAGTACTTC. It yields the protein CASSQSNGRAPNSYEQYF.

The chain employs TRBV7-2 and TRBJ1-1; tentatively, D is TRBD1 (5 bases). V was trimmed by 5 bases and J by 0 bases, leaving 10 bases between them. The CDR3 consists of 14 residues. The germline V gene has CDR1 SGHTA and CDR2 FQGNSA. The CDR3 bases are TGTGCCAGCAGCCTAACAGGACTGAACACTGAAGCTTTCTTT. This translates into CASSLTGLNTEAFF.

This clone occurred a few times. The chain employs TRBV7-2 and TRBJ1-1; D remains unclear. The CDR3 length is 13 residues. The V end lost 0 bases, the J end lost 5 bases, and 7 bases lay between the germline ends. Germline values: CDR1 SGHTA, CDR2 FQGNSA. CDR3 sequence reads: CASSLAQATEAFF. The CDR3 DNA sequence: TGTGCCAGCAGCTTAGCCCAGGCAACTGAAGCTTTCTTT.

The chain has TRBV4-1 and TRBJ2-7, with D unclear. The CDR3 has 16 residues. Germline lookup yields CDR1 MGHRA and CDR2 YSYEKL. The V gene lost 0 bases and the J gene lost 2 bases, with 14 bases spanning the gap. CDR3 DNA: TGCGCCAGCAGCCAAGATGATAGCAGAAGGCCCTACGAGCAGTACTTC. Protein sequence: CASSQDDSRRPYEQYF.

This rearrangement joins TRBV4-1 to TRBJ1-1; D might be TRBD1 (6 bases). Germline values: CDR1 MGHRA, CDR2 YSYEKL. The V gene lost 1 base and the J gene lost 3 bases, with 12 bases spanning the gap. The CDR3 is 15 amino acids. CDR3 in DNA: TGCGCCAGCAGCCAAGTACAGGGATCCCACACTGAAGCTTTCTTT. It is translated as CASSQVQGSHTEAFF.

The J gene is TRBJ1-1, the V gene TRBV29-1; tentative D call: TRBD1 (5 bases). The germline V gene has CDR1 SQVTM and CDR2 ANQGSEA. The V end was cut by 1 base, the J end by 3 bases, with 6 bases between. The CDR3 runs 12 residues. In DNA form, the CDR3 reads TGCAGCGTTGAAGGGGGGGACACTGAAGCTTTCTTT. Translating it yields CSVEGGDTEAFF. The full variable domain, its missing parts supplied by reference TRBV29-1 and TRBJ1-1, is SAVISQKPSRDICQRGTSLTIQCQVDSQVTMMFWYRQQPGQSLTLIATANQGSEATYESGFVIDKFPISRPNLTFSTLTVSNMSPEDSSIYLCSVEGGDTEAFFGQGTRLTVV.

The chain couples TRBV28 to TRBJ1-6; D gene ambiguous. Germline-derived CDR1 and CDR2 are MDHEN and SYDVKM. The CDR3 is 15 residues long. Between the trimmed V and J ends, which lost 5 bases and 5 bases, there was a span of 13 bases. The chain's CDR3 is CASSLPDGNNSPLHF. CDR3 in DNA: TGTGCCAGCAGTCTCCCGGACGGGAATAATTCACCCCTCCACTTT.

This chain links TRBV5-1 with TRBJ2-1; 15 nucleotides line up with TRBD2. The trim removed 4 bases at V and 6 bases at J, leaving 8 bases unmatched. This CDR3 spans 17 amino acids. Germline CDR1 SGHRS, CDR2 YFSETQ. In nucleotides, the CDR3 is TGCGCCAGCAGCCCCGGACTAGCGGGAGGGTTGGGCAATGAGCAGTTCTTC. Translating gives CASSPGLAGGLGNEQFF.